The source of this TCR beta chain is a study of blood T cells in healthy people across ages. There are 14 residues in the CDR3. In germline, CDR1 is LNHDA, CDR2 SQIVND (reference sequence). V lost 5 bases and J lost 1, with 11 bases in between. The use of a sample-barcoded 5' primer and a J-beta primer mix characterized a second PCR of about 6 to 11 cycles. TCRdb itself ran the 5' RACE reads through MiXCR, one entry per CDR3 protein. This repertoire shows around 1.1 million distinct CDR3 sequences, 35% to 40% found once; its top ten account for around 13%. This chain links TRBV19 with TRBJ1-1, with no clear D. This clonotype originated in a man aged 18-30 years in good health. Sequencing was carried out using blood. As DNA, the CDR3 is TGTGCCAGTAGTGCCGGAAGAGGGAACACTGAAGCTTTCTTT. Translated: CASSAGRGNTEAFF.